This TCR beta chain emerged from a study of blood T cell repertoires in COVID-19 (dated by TCRdb to the early 2020s). Background for the entire study: Samples covering the acute and convalescent phases of COVID-19 were provided by collaborators in the United States, Italy and Spain. The repertoires were made available in a free public database intended to serve as a resource for research on the immune response to SARS-CoV-2. The prospective study material was composed of cDNA or gDNA derived from T cells, B-cell-depleted T cells, or PBMCs. Sample metadata almost always included a de-identified subject ID, COVID-19 status, age in years and sex. The dataset comprised deeply sampled blood TCRbeta repertoires from subjects exposed to, actively infected with, or recovered from COVID-19. The samples were drawn from two sources: the first 160 participants of the ongoing ImmuneRACE study, and 1,000 to 1,500 subjects contributed by 6 global collaborators. Where available, HLA class I and class II types were obtained from metadata supplied by the sample provider rather than from assay-based typing. Results and caveats for the whole study, not just this receptor: The amount of clinical and demographic metadata varied by source and participant and was provided uncurated.

The immunoSEQ Assay, a bias-controlled multiplex PCR, was used to amplify TCRbeta CDR3 regions from genomic DNA. The paper's data handling went like this. Nucleated cell counts per sample were estimated from amplification of reference gene primers within the assay. To quantify the absolute abundance of each unique TCRbeta CDR3 rearrangement, sequence reads were collapsed and filtered. Productive Simpson clonality was computed per sample as the square root of Simpson's diversity index over productive rearrangements. As stored in TCRdb, this immuneACCESS dataset retains in-frame rearrangements with V and J assigned. A fraction of the clones does not appear; measured against another copy, unresolved V genes explain less than half of the discrepancy, and the remainder lacks a known reason. Clone size and the V and J calls come from that table; the DNA yielded D and trimming. The sample table lists fewer than 45,000 clones, 70% to 90% of them with a count of one. The ten largest clones add up to 30% to 35% of the sample.

Between the V and J ends, shortened by 3 bases and 4 bases respectively, the junction contains 7 bases. Sequences LGHDT (CDR1) and YNNKEL (CDR2) are obtained from the germline V gene (reference sequence). Including the terminal cysteine and phenylalanine, the CDR3 comprises 13 residues. Just the 39-base CDR3 DNA is kept, in frame starting at base 1. This clone was counted only a few times. Which antigen it targets is not known. No base quality values were provided; no much bigger clone lies one nucleotide off. Whole blood was collected in K2EDTA tubes by collaborating institutions according to the institutions' own protocols. Collaborator samples were shipped for TCRbeta analysis as frozen whole blood, isolated PBMCs, or DNA extracted from either sample type.

The clonotype was recovered from a woman of 80 years or more with acute or convalescent COVID-19. Material for sequencing was peripheral blood. Rearrangement joined TRBV3-1 (or the pseudogene TRBV3-2) to TRBJ1-3; the D gene is not confidently resolved. The nucleotide sequence is TGTGCCAGCAGCCAGTCACAGGGAAACACCATATATTTT. Its product reads: CASSQSQGNTIYF.